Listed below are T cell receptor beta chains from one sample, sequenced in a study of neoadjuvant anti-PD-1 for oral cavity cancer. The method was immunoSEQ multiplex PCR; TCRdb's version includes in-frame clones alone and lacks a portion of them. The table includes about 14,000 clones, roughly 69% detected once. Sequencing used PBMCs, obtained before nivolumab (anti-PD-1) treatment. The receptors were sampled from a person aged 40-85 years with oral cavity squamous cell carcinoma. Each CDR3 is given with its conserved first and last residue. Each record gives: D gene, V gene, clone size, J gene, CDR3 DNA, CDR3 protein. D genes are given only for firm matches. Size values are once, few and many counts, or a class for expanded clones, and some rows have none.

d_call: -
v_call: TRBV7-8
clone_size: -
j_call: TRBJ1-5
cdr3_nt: TGTGCCAGCAGCCCGCGTTCGGAGGTACAGCCCCAGCATTTT
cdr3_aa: CASSPRSEVQPQHF

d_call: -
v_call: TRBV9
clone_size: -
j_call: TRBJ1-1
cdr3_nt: TGTGCCAGCAGTACCACGGCCGCGAACACTGAAGCTTTCTTT
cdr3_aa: CASSTTAANTEAFF

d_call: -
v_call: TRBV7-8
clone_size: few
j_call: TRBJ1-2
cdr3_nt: TGTGCCAGCACAGGACCCTCTAACTATGGCTACACCTTC
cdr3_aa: CASTGPSNYGYTF

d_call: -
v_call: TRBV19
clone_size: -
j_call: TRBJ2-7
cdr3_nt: TGTGCCAGTAGTCCCCGTGCGACCTCCTACGAGCAGTACTTC
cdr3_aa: CASSPRATSYEQYF

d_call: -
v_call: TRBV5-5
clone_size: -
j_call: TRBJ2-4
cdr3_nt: TGTGCCAGCAGCTTTAGGACGAGCAAAAACATTCAGTACTTC
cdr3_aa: CASSFRTSKNIQYF

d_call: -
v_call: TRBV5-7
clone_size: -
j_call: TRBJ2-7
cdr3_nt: TGTGCCAGCAGCTTGGCTAGGGACTCTGGGTACGAGCAGTACTTC
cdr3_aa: CASSLARDSGYEQYF

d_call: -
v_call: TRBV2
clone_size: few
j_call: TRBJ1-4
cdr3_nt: TGTGCCTGCCAGGGGTGGGCGAATGAAAAACTGTTTTTT
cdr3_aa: CACQGWANEKLFF

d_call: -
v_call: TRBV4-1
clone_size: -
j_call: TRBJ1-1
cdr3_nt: TGCGCCAGCAGCTCGTGGGAGTCGGCTGAAGCTTTCTTT
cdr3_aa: CASSSWESAEAFF

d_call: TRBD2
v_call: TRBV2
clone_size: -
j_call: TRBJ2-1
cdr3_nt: TGTGCCAGCCGACCCCTAGCGGGAACATACTACAATGAGCAGTTCTTC
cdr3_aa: CASRPLAGTYYNEQFF

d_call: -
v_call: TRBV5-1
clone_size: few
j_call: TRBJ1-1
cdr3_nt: TGCGCCAGCAGCGTCGGCTTCAGCACTGAAGCTTTCTTT
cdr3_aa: CASSVGFSTEAFF

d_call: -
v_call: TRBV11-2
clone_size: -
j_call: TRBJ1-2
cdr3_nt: TGTGCCAGCAGCTCCCGCAGCAGCTATGGCTACACCTTC
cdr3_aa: CASSSRSSYGYTF

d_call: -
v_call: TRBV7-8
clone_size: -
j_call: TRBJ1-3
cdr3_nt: TGTGCCAGCAGCTTAGACGGCAGGGCATTAATTGGAAACACCATATATTTT
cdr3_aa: CASSLDGRALIGNTIYF

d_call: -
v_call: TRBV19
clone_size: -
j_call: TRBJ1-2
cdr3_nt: TGTGCCACCGGACCGGGACACCCCAATGGGGGATATGGCTACACCTTC
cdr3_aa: CATGPGHPNGGYGYTF

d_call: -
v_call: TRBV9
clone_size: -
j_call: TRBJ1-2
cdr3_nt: TGTGCCAGCAGCCCGAGCGGGGGGGAATATGGCTACACCTTC
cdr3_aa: CASSPSGGEYGYTF

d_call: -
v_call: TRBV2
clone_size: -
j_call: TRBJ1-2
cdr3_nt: TGTGCCAGCAGCGCGGGGGGGCGGGGTGGCTACACCTTC
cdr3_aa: CASSAGGRGGYTF

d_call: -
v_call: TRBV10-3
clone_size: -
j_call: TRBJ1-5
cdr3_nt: TGTGCCATCAGAGAGGGTATAAATCAGCCCCAGCATTTT
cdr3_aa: CAIREGINQPQHF

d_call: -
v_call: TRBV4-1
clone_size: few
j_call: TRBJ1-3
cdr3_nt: TGCGCCAGCAGCGTCTCGGAGAACTCTGGAAACACCATATATTTT
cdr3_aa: CASSVSENSGNTIYF

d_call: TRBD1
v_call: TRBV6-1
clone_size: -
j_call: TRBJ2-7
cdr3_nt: TGTGCCAGCAGGGGACAGGGATCAGTCTACGAGCAGTACTTC
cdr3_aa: CASRGQGSVYEQYF

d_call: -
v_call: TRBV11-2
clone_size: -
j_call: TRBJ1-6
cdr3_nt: TGTGCCAGCAGCTTATATGGGACACAGTTTAATTCACCCCTCCACTTT
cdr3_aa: CASSLYGTQFNSPLHF

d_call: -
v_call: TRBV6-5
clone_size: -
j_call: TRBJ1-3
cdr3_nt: TGTGCCAGCAGCCGCGAGTCTGGAAACACCATATATTTT
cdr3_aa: CASSRESGNTIYF

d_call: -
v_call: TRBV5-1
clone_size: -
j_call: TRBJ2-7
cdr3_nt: TGCGCCAGCAGCTTGGCCGGGCTACCTCTTAACTACGAGCAGTACTTC
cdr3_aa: CASSLAGLPLNYEQYF

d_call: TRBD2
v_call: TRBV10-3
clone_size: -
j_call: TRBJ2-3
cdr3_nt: TGTGCCATCAGGATATCAGGGAGGGGCGGCACAGATACGCAGTATTTT
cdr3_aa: CAIRISGRGGTDTQYF

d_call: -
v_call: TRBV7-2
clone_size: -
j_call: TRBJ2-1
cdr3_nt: TGTGCCAGCAGCTTATGGGACACCCGGGAGCAGTTCTTC
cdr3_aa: CASSLWDTREQFF

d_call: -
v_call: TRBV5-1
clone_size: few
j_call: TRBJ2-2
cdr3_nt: TGCGCCAGCAGCTTGGACGCCACCGGGGAGCTGTTTTTT
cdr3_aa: CASSLDATGELFF

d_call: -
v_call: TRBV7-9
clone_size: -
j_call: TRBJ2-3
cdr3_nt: TGTGCCAGCAGCTTAGTTTCCACAGATACGCAGTATTTT
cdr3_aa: CASSLVSTDTQYF

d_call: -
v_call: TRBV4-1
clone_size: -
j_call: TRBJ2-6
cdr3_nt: TGCGCCAGCAGCTTCCAATCAGGGAGCAGCTATCCTGGGGCCAACGTCCTGACTTTC
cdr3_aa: CASSFQSGSSYPGANVLTF

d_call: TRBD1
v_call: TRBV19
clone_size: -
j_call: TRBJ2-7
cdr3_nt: TGTGCCAGTTCCGACAGGGGGCTTTACGAGCAGTACTTC
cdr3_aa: CASSDRGLYEQYF

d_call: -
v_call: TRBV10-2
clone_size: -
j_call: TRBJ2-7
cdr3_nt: TGCGCCAGCTTTGGTAACCCCGGCTACGAGCAGTACTTC
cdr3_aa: CASFGNPGYEQYF

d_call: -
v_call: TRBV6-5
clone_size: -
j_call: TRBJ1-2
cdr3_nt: TGTGCCAGCTCTTCAGGACAGTATGGCTACACCTTC
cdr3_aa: CASSSGQYGYTF

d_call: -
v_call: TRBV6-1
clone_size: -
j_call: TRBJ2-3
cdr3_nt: TGTGCCACCAGACTAACTGGGGGGAGCACAGATACGCAGTATTTT
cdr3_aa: CATRLTGGSTDTQYF

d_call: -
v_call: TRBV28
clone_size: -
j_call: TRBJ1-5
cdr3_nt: TGTGCCAGCAGTTTAAACAGGTGGGGCGATCAGCCCCAGCATTTT
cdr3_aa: CASSLNRWGDQPQHF

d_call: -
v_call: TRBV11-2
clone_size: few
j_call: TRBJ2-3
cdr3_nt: TGTGCCAGCAGCTTAGGGGCTGAGTGGGGCTCTAGCACAGATACGCAGTATTTT
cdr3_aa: CASSLGAEWGSSTDTQYF

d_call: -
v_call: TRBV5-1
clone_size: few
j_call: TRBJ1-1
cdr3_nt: TGCGCCAGCAGCTTTGGGCAGGGGTCAAAGATGGCTTTCTTT
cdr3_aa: CASSFGQGSKMAFF

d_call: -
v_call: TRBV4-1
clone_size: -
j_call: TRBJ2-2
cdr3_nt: TGCGCCAGCAGCCAGGAAATCGGGGAGCTGTTTTTT
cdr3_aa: CASSQEIGELFF

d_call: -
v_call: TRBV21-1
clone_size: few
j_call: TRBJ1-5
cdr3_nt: TGTGCCAGCAGCCGCCGGGGGAACAATCAGCCCCAGCATTTT
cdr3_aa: CASSRRGNNQPQHF